A single sample is the source of the 29 T cell receptor beta chains below, sequenced in a study of identical twins. Each CDR3 protein gets one entry after TCRdb re-called the 5' RACE reads with MiXCR. Here the sample spans 450,000 to 600,000 distinct CDR3 sequences, around 22% being singletons. These data are also associated with another study on yellow fever vaccine responses in identical twins.

The material sequenced was CD4+ T cells sorted from blood. The source is a woman aged 18-30 years in good health.

This rearrangement joins TRBV3-1 to TRBJ2-1, with D hard to call. CDR3 length equals 13 residues. Trimming stripped 2 bases from V and 6 bases from J, with 8 bases between. Per the germline V gene, CDR1 is LGHDT and CDR2 is YNNKEL (reference sequence). The CDR3 nucleotides read TGTGCCAGCAGCCAAATCACAACCAATGAGCAGTTCTTC. This encodes CASSQITTNEQFF.

This clonotype came up a few times. This chain uses TRBV5-6 with TRBJ2-7; 9 positions agree with TRBD1. The junction had 9 bases not matched to a gene; V was cut back by 4 bases and J by 4 bases. In germline, CDR1 is SGHDT, CDR2 YYEEEE. The CDR3 loop spans 15 amino acids. CDR3 protein: CASSIPGQGFYEQYF. The CDR3, as DNA: TGTGCCAGCAGCATACCGGGACAGGGTTTTTACGAGCAGTACTTC.

The chain has TRBV27 and TRBJ2-1; tentatively, D is TRBD1 (5 bases). The germline V gene has CDR1 MNHEY and CDR2 SMNVEV (reference sequence). V shed 5 bases and J shed 6 bases, with 20 bases lying between them. CDR3 length: 16 residues. The CDR3 DNA reads as TGTGCCAGCAGTATCTCGACAGTACCCCTGGGCAATGAGCAGTTCTTC. Amino acid sequence: CASSISTVPLGNEQFF.

In this sample, this clonotype turned up a few times. V is TRBV29-1 and J is TRBJ2-1; 12 nucleotides line up with TRBD2. This CDR3 has 16 residues. The germline CDR1 and CDR2 sequences are SQVTM and ANQGSEA. V was clipped by 0 bases and J by 3 bases; unmatched bases: 3. The CDR3 DNA follows: TGCAGCGTTGAAGAGACTAGCGGGGGCTACTACAATGAGCAGTTCTTC. Its translation is CSVEETSGGYYNEQFF.

This clonotype was observed a few times. The CDR3 region is CASSDTGAYEQYF. In nucleotides, the CDR3 is TGCGCCAGCAGTGACACAGGGGCCTACGAGCAGTACTTC. The chain has TRBV10-2 and TRBJ2-7, with 7 bases aligning to TRBD1. This CDR3 is 13 amino acids long. The V gene's germline CDR1 is WSHSY and CDR2 SAAADI. V was pared by 3 bases and J by 2 bases, with 1 base of the junction left unmatched.

The J gene is TRBJ2-5, the V gene TRBV5-1; weak D call: TRBD2 (6 bases). From germline, CDR1 is SGHRS and CDR2 YFSETQ. CDR3 length: 15 residues. The V end was cut by 2 bases, the J end by 6 bases, with 17 bases between. CDR3 amino acids: CASSFGGSEQKTQYF. The CDR3 region has the DNA TGCGCCAGCAGCTTTGGAGGGAGTGAGCAAAAGACCCAGTACTTC.

This clonotype was counted ten times or more. The genes are TRBV14 and TRBJ1-2; D perhaps matches TRBD1 (5 bases). The V end lost 1 base, the J end lost 4 bases, and 13 bases lay between the germline ends. The CDR3 has 15 residues. Germline V gene sequence: CDR1 SGHDN, CDR2 FVKESK. The CDR3 loop reads CASSQVGGTSYGYTF. CDR3 nucleotide sequence: TGTGCCAGCAGCCAAGTGGGGGGGACCTCCTATGGCTACACCTTC.

In this sample, this clonotype turned up a few times. V usage is TRBV3-1 and J usage is TRBJ2-3, with 7 bases fitting TRBD2. Per germline, CDR1 LGHDT and CDR2 YNNKEL (reference sequence). The CDR3 has 15 residues. V lost 0 bases and J lost 5; bases outside the gene matches: 5. The CDR3 is CASSQDRIAGDTQYF. The DNA of the CDR3 is TGTGCCAGCAGCCAAGATAGGATAGCGGGAGATACGCAGTATTTT.

Here the CDR3 DNA reads TGTGCCAGCGTCCCCGTTGGGGGGCGCGGTGGCTACACCTTC. This sequence encodes CASVPVGGRGGYTF. The chain recombines TRBV12-3 or TRBV12-4 with TRBJ1-2, with D possibly being TRBD1 (6 bases). The V gene lost 8 bases and the J gene lost 7 bases, with 20 bases spanning the gap. The CDR3 is made up of 14 amino acids.

The chain recombines TRBV6-1 with TRBJ2-3; no clear D gene. In germline, CDR1 is MNHNS, CDR2 SASEGT. This CDR3 region has 16 residues. The V gene lost 6 bases and the J gene lost 0 bases, with 16 bases spanning the gap. CDR3 protein: CASSRTLVPSTDTQYF. As DNA, the CDR3 is TGTGCCAGCAGCCGAACCCTAGTTCCAAGCACAGATACGCAGTATTTT.

This clonotype was seen more than once but under ten times. The V gene is TRBV20-1, the J gene TRBJ2-3, with D tentatively TRBD2 (5 bases). V was cut by 0 bases and J by 4 bases, with 11 bases left in between. The germline gives CDR1 DFQATT, CDR2 SNEGSKA (reference sequence). There are 14 residues in the CDR3. The CDR3 region is CSAREAGPADTQYF. The CDR3 nucleotides read TGCAGTGCTAGAGAGGCGGGTCCGGCAGATACGCAGTATTTT.

This chain links TRBV11-2 with TRBJ2-3; D remains unclear. The germline V gene encodes CDR1 SGHAT and CDR2 FQNNGV. The CDR3 loop spans 13 amino acids. Trimming pared 5 bases from V and 2 bases from J, leaving 8 bases between. CDR3 nucleotides: TGTGCCAGCAGCCCCGGGCACACAGATACGCAGTATTTT. It is translated as CASSPGHTDTQYF. Filled out from reference TRBV11-2 and TRBJ2-3, the complete variable domain reads EAGVAQSPRYKIIEKRQSVAFWCNPISGHATLYWYQQILGQGPKLLIQFQNNGVVDDSQLPKDRFSAERLKGVDSTLKIQPAKLEDSAVYLCASSPGHTDTQYFGPGTRLTVL.

This clonotype was observed a single time. This sequence joins TRBV27 and TRBJ2-1, with 7 positions matching TRBD1. The V gene's germline CDR1 is MNHEY and CDR2 SMNVEV (reference sequence). The CDR3 covers 14 residues. V trimming: 7 bases; J trimming: 4 bases; junction bases outside the gene matches: 7. The CDR3 bases are TGTGCCAGCACCCCGAACAGGGGATACAATGAGCAGTTCTTC. It translates to CASTPNRGYNEQFF.

This clonotype was observed a few times. The rearrangement joins TRBV3-1 to TRBJ2-3; TRBD2 matches at 14 bases. CDR1 and CDR2 (germline): LGHDT, YNNKEL (reference sequence). The CDR3 runs 15 residues. J gave up 7 bases and V 4 bases, and 4 bases lay outside the gene matches. As DNA, the CDR3 is TGTGCCAGCAGCCTTGGGACTAGCGGGAGTTATACGCAGTATTTT. It yields the protein CASSLGTSGSYTQYF.

In its sample, this clonotype was seen a few times. This chain uses TRBV24-1 with TRBJ1-5; D is unclear. The V end lost 2 bases, the J end lost 1 base, and 5 bases lay between the germline ends. This CDR3 is 14 amino acids long. CDR1 and CDR2 (germline): KGHDR, SFDVKD. The CDR3 bases are TGTGCCACCAGTGATTGGGGAAGCAATCAGCCCCAGCATTTT. Protein product: CATSDWGSNQPQHF.

The CDR3 nucleotides are TGCAGTGCTAGAGAAAGAGGGACAGGTATCTACGAGCAGTACTTC. It yields the protein CSARERGTGIYEQYF. This chain links TRBV20-1 with TRBJ2-7, with 8 bases identical to TRBD1. From germline, CDR1 is DFQATT and CDR2 SNEGSKA (reference sequence). This CDR3 spans 15 amino acids. V gave up 0 bases and J gave up 3 bases; unmatched junction bases: 7.

This clonotype showed up just a few times. The rearrangement joins TRBV6-1 to TRBJ2-5; maybe TRBD1 (5 bases). V was shortened by 7 bases and J by 0 bases, with 24 bases between the two germline ends. Germline CDR1 MNHNS, CDR2 SASEGT. The CDR3 is 18 residues long. This CDR3 reads CASTPGNWGDPYQETQYF. The CDR3, as DNA: TGTGCCAGCACCCCTGGAAATTGGGGCGACCCGTACCAAGAGACCCAGTACTTC.

This clonotype was counted between two and nine times. The chain combines TRBV12-3 or TRBV12-4 with TRBJ2-1; D is possibly TRBD2 (6 bases). The V and J ends lost 3 bases and 5 bases respectively, with 14 bases between them. This CDR3 region has 15 residues. CDR3: CASSFLRTNNNEQFF. CDR3 coding DNA: TGTGCCAGCAGTTTTCTGCGGACTAATAACAATGAGCAGTTCTTC.

The J gene is TRBJ2-1, the V gene TRBV3-1, with 7 bases identical to TRBD1. Trimming at V came to 4 bases and at J to 4 bases, leaving 7 bases not matched to a gene. CDR3 length: 15 amino acids. Per the germline V gene, CDR1 is LGHDT and CDR2 is YNNKEL (reference sequence). CDR3 sequence reads: CASSPGDRHYNEQFF. The CDR3 DNA reads as TGTGCCAGCAGCCCAGGGGACAGACATTACAATGAGCAGTTCTTC.

The chain joins TRBV3-1 to TRBJ2-7; TRBD1 matches at 8 bases. This CDR3 region has 16 residues. Germline CDR1 is LGHDT and CDR2 is YNNKEL (reference sequence). V trimming: 5 bases; J trimming: 0 bases; junction bases outside the gene matches: 9. The CDR3 sequence is CASSDHRGTFSYEQYF. Here the CDR3 DNA reads TGTGCCAGCAGCGACCACAGGGGGACCTTCTCCTACGAGCAGTACTTC.

This clonotype occurred a few times. V and J are TRBV3-1 and TRBJ2-1; D ambiguous. The CDR3 covers 15 residues. CDR1 LGHDT and CDR2 YNNKEL come from the germline V gene (reference sequence). The V gene lost 0 bases and the J gene lost 5 bases, with 11 bases spanning the gap. The CDR3 DNA reads TGTGCCAGCAGCCAAGAGTCGCGAGGACACAATGAGCAGTTCTTC. Translated: CASSQESRGHNEQFF.

This clonotype was counted between two and nine times. This chain uses TRBV15 with TRBJ1-5; D is possibly TRBD1 (5 bases). The V end was cut by 2 bases, the J end by 9 bases, with 8 bases between. This CDR3 is built from 12 residues. CDR1 LNHNV and CDR2 YYDKDF come from the germline V gene (reference sequence). The CDR3 here is CATSRSGGPQHF. The CDR3 coding sequence is TGTGCCACCAGCAGATCCGGGGGGCCCCAGCATTTT.

Regarding this clonotype: At one of its ends the junction is not consistent with the germline gene, which may arise from a read error. The genes are TRBV11-1 and TRBJ1-3; the match to TRBD1 covers 10 bases. Germline V gene lookup returns CDR1 SGHAT and CDR2 FQDESV (reference sequence). This CDR3 is built from 19 residues. The CDR3 here is CASSLALGTGVLSGNTIYF. For the CDR3, the DNA is TGTGCCAGCAGCTTAGCGCTAGGGACAGGGGTCCTCTCTGGAAACACCATCTATTTT.

J is TRBJ2-5 and V is TRBV20-1; D ambiguous. V was shortened by 6 bases and J by 7 bases, with 15 bases between the two germline ends. CDR1 and CDR2 from the germline V gene are DFQATT and SNEGSKA (reference sequence). The CDR3 has 12 residues. The CDR3 spells CSATDTRTTQYF. CDR3 coding DNA: TGCAGTGCAACAGACACCCGTACGACCCAGTACTTC.

For the CDR3, the DNA is TGCGCCAGCAGCGACGCCGGACAGGGATTGACAGATACGCAGTATTTT. As protein: CASSDAGQGLTDTQYF. The chain recombines TRBV5-1 with TRBJ2-3; 8 nucleotides agree with TRBD1. Trimming cost V 4 bases and J 3 bases; bases outside gene matches: 10. This CDR3 has 16 amino acids. Germline CDR1 is SGHRS and CDR2 is YFSETQ.

The J gene is TRBJ2-7, the V gene TRBV19; 12 positions match TRBD2. The CDR3 loop spans 15 amino acids. CDR1 is LNHDA, CDR2 SQIVND, per germline (reference sequence). Trimming took 4 bases from V and 7 from J; bases not matched to a gene: 8. The CDR3 DNA follows: TGTGCCAGTAGTACCCAGACTAGCGGGAGCCGGGAGCAGTACTTC. Residues: CASSTQTSGSREQYF.

Concerning this clonotype itself: A read error may be the cause here, since a much bigger clone is one base away. The chain couples TRBV5-1 to TRBJ2-7; the D gene is possibly TRBD1 (5 bases). CDR1 SGHRS and CDR2 YFSETQ come from the germline V gene. V lost 0 bases to trimming and J lost 5 bases, with 6 bases between them. This CDR3 is 12 amino acids long. CDR3 nucleotides: TGCGCCAGCAGCTTGGAAGGGGACGAGCAGTACTTC. Its translation is CASSLEGDEQYF.

This chain joins TRBV7-9 and TRBJ1-1, with 7 bases matching TRBD1. CDR1 SEHNR and CDR2 FQNEAQ come from the germline V gene (reference sequence). Trimming removed 3 bases from V and 0 bases from J; junction bases left unmatched: 7. This CDR3 contains 16 residues. The CDR3 loop is CASSFRQGNLNTEAFF. The CDR3 bases are TGTGCCAGCAGCTTCAGACAGGGAAATCTGAACACTGAAGCTTTCTTT.

This clonotype was detected a few times. The chain is built from TRBV5-1 and TRBJ2-2; TRBD1 might be the D (5 bases). Germline lookup yields CDR1 SGHRS and CDR2 YFSETQ. V was pared by 3 bases and J by 4 bases, with 10 bases between. CDR3 length: 14 residues. The CDR3 DNA sequence: TGCGCCAGCAGCTACTACCAGGGCACCGGGGAGCTGTTTTTT. Residues: CASSYYQGTGELFF.